What follows describes a single T cell receptor (beta chain). Its antigen is still unknown. No much larger clonotype is one base removed from it; base qualities were not supplied. For sequencing, an Illumina HiSeq 1500 was employed. The public reads were run again by TCRdb, first through fastp at Q25 and then through MiXCR, and only productive beta chains were kept. Rows are combined by CDR3 protein, so each entry shows the most common genes and DNA. The sample has approximately 24,000 distinct CDR3 sequences on record, approximately 22% of them singletons. About 89% of the sample belongs to the ten largest clones. The CDR3 runs 14 residues from the cysteine to the phenylalanine. The entry retains the CDR3 DNA only, 42 bases that are in frame from base 1. CDR1 and CDR2, looked up from the germline V gene, are KGHSH and LQKENI. V ends up 6 bases short and J 1 base short, with an unmatched junction base count of 4.

The data are from a study of T cell repertoires in cytomegalovirus infection (dated by TCRdb to the late 2010s). Background for the entire study: Recently identified HLA-C-restricted CMV epitopes, whose presentation resists viral immunomodulation, were targeted by peptide stimulations together with well-studied HLA-B-restricted epitopes. Because public TCR beta signatures pointed to carriage of CMV infection together with the matching HLA type, the HLA type of each donor mattered for the analysis. What the work shows at the level of the full study, not this receptor alone: The ex vivo response was dominated by HLA-C-restricted CMV-specific TCR beta clonotypes, which also provided the single most frequent clonotype in two of eight donors. Carriers of CMV infection plus the relevant HLA type were discriminated by the cumulative frequency of public TCR beta family members in the study cohort and in an independent approximately 360-donor cohort.

What this sample's treatment or condition label stands for: in vitro stimulation with specific CMV peptide epitopes to enrich CMV-specific T cells. Sequencing was performed on CD8+ T cells from cultured PBMCs, taken from culture after CMV antigen stimulation. Recombination linked TRBV18 to TRBJ2-7; TRBD2 matches 9 bases in the middle. The clonotype originates from a human donor in good health (CMV status not recorded). Some clones in this sample may be carry-over from other donors' samples. The CDR3 protein sequence reads: CASSPAGGSYEQYF. The DNA reads TGTGCCAGCTCTCCGGCGGGGGGGTCCTACGAGCAGTACTTC.